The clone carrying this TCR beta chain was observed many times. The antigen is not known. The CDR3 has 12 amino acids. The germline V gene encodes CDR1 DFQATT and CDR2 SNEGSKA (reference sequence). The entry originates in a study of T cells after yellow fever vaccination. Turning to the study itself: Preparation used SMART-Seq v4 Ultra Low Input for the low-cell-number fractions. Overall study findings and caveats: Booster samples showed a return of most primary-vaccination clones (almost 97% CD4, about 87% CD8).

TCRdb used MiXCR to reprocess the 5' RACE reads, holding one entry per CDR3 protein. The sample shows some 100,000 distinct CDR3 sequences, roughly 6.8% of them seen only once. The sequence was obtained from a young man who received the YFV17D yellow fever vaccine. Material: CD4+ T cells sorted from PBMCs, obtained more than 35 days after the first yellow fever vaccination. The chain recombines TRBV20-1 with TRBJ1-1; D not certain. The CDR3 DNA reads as TGCAGCACTTGGACCCTTAACACTGAAGCTTTCTTT. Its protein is CSTWTLNTEAFF.